The 18 T cell receptor beta chains given below trace back to one sample, sequenced in a study of T cell responses to AZD1222 COVID-19 vaccine. Here immunoSEQ multiplex PCR was the method, and the copy in TCRdb shows in-frame clones only, minus some. Among about 190,000 clones, 94% were seen once, and the ten largest hold roughly a tenth. Sequenced here: peripheral blood, sampled on day 0 of AZD1222 vaccination. The source is an adult in good health.

V is TRBV28 and J is TRBJ2-7; a weak D match, TRBD1 (5 bases). Looked up from germline, CDR1 is MDHEN and CDR2 is SYDVKM. V was trimmed by 0 bases and J by 5 bases, leaving 14 bases between them. CDR3 length equals 15 residues. CDR3 bases: TGTGCCAGCAGTTTATGGTCCCCCAGGGTCCACGAGCAGTACTTC. Protein product: CASSLWSPRVHEQYF.

V is TRBV6-1 and J is TRBJ1-3, with D maybe TRBD1 (6 bases). CDR3 length: 16 residues. Trimming removed 0 bases from V and 4 bases from J, with 13 bases in between. The V gene's germline CDR1 is MNHNS and CDR2 SASEGT. The CDR3 region is CASSEARPGVGNTIYF. The CDR3 nucleotides read TGTGCCAGCAGTGAAGCTAGGCCAGGGGTCGGAAACACCATATATTTT.

This chain links TRBV7-8 with TRBJ1-2; 7 bases line up with TRBD1. V shed 5 bases, J shed 0 bases, and the junction held 9 bases outside the gene matches. CDR1 SGHVS and CDR2 FQNEAQ come from the germline V gene. This CDR3 has 16 residues. The CDR3 reads CASSPEGAQANYGYTF. CDR3 DNA: TGTGCCAGCAGCCCCGAGGGGGCGCAAGCTAACTATGGCTACACCTTC.

The chain has TRBV27 and TRBJ2-1, with D possibly being TRBD2 (6 bases). There are 18 residues in the CDR3. Trimming pared 0 bases from V and 0 bases from J, leaving 15 bases between. From germline, CDR1 is MNHEY and CDR2 SMNVEV (reference sequence). CDR3 DNA sequence: TGTGCCAGCAGTTTATCCTGGCCAGCGGGCAGCTCCTACAATGAGCAGTTCTTC. Its translation: CASSLSWPAGSSYNEQFF.

V gene TRBV28 combines with J gene TRBJ1-2; D perhaps matches TRBD1 (6 bases). The germline gives CDR1 MDHEN, CDR2 SYDVKM. This CDR3 comprises 16 residues. V was trimmed by 3 bases and J by 2 bases, leaving 16 bases between them. CDR3 region: CASSFARGGANYGYTF. CDR3 sequence (DNA): TGTGCCAGCAGTTTCGCCAGGGGCGGCGCGAACTATGGCTACACCTTC.

The chain employs TRBV24-1 and TRBJ2-1; 12 nucleotides agree with TRBD2. Unmatched junction bases numbered 15, after V lost 9 bases and J lost 7 bases. CDR3 length: 17 amino acids. Per germline, CDR1 KGHDR and CDR2 SFDVKD. The CDR3 DNA reads TGTGCCACCGATCCCGGGGCTAGCGGGAGGGTTGGGAATGAGCAGTTCTTC. It codes for CATDPGASGRVGNEQFF.

Written as DNA, the CDR3 is TGTGCCTGGAGTGATGGGCCCGTCGGGAACACCATATATTTT. Protein product: CAWSDGPVGNTIYF. The J gene is TRBJ1-3, the V gene TRBV30; no reliable D call. The germline V gene encodes CDR1 GTSNPN and CDR2 SVGIG (reference sequence). Trimming removed 1 base at V and 7 bases at J, with 14 bases between. The CDR3 runs to 14 residues. The entire variable domain, with the rest obtained from reference TRBV30 and TRBJ1-3, is as follows: SQTIHQWPATLVQPVGSPLSLECTVEGTSNPNLYWYRQAAGRGLQLLFYSVGIGQISSEVPQNLSASRPQDRQFILSSKKLLLSDSGFYLCAWSDGPVGNTIYFGEGSWLTVV.

V gene TRBV27 combines with J gene TRBJ2-1; the D gene could be TRBD1 or TRBD2 (5 bases each). V was trimmed by 7 bases and J by 0 bases, leaving 16 bases between them. The length of the CDR3 is 16 residues. Germline-derived CDR1 and CDR2 are MNHEY and SMNVEV (reference sequence). The CDR3 DNA reads TGTGCCAGCAACTCCGGGACCACCAGCTCCTACAATGAGCAGTTCTTC. It codes for CASNSGTTSSYNEQFF.

The genes are TRBV19 and TRBJ2-2, with D hard to call. The CDR3 is made up of 14 amino acids. Trimming took off 10 bases at V and 0 bases at J, with 12 bases between the two ends. From germline, CDR1 is LNHDA and CDR2 SQIVND (reference sequence). The CDR3 protein is CATPTSSNTGELFF. CDR3 nucleotides: TGTGCCACCCCTACATCTTCGAACACCGGGGAGCTGTTTTTT.

This chain joins TRBV3-1 (or the pseudogene TRBV3-2) and TRBJ2-3, with D perhaps TRBD1 (5 bases). There are 13 residues in the CDR3. V lost 4 bases and J 4 bases, leaving 9 bases between the germline ends. From germline, CDR1 is LGHDT and CDR2 YNNKEL (reference sequence). The chain's CDR3 is CASSLGVADTQYF. DNA for the CDR3: TGTGCCAGCAGCCTAGGGGTAGCAGATACGCAGTATTTT.

This sequence joins TRBV2 and TRBJ2-2, with 8 bases fitting TRBD2. Germline values: CDR1 SNHLY, CDR2 FYNNEI. The CDR3 extends over 19 amino acids. The junction had 14 bases not matched to a gene; V was cut back by 2 bases and J by 3 bases. CDR3 in amino acids: CASSEPANGRALDTGELFF. The CDR3 DNA sequence: TGTGCCAGCAGTGAACCGGCTAACGGGAGGGCCCTCGACACCGGGGAGCTGTTTTTT.

This sequence joins TRBV28 and TRBJ1-2; a possible D gene is TRBD1 (6 bases). Trimming took off 6 bases at V and 4 bases at J, with 15 bases between the two ends. Germline V gene lookup returns CDR1 MDHEN and CDR2 SYDVKM. This CDR3 is 14 amino acids long. CDR3 sequence (DNA): TGTGCCAGCAGGGGGGGGGCCAGTATCTATGGCTACACCTTC. Translated, it gives CASRGGASIYGYTF.

The CDR3 here is CSVDGGARGPTGRMQFF. CDR3 bases: TGCAGCGTTGATGGTGGCGCTAGGGGCCCAACGGGAAGAATGCAGTTCTTC. This sequence joins TRBV29-1 and TRBJ2-1; D is possibly TRBD1 or TRBD2 (5 bases each). CDR3 length: 17 amino acids. V gave up 3 bases and J gave up 12 bases, with 30 bases separating them. In germline, CDR1 is SQVTM, CDR2 ANQGSEA.

The chain uses TRBV7-2 and TRBJ2-7, with D unresolved. Trimming took 3 bases from V and 3 from J, leaving 3 bases between them. This CDR3 has 11 residues. Germline CDR1 and CDR2: SGHTA and FQGNSA. CDR3 nucleotide sequence: TGTGCCAGCAGCTTGCTCTACGAGCAGTACTTC. This translates into CASSLLYEQYF.

J is TRBJ2-1 and V is TRBV6-5; unclear D gene. V lost 0 bases and J 10 bases, leaving 4 bases between the germline ends. CDR3 length: 11 amino acids. The germline CDR1 and CDR2 sequences are MNHEY and SVGAGI. The CDR3 DNA reads TGTGCCAGCAGTTACTCCCGGGAGCAGTTCTTC. Translating gives CASSYSREQFF.

The genes are TRBV5-1 and TRBJ2-1, with TRBD2 matching 12 bases. The CDR3 totals 17 residues. CDR1 and CDR2 from the germline V gene are SGHRS and YFSETQ. V was pared by 4 bases and J by 5 bases, with 10 bases of the junction left unmatched. The CDR3 DNA reads TGCGCCAGCAGCCTCGCTCCTAGCGGGAGGGACCACAATGAGCAGTTCTTC. This gives the protein CASSLAPSGRDHNEQFF.

The chain joins TRBV6-4 to TRBJ2-2; 8 bases align to TRBD1. This CDR3 has 15 amino acids. Germline V gives CDR1 MRHNA, CDR2 SNTAGT. J was trimmed by 1 base and V by 4 bases; bases with no gene match: 2. The DNA for the CDR3 is TGTGCCAGCAGTGTAACAGGGGGGAACACCGGGGAGCTGTTTTTT. It yields the protein CASSVTGGNTGELFF.

The chain recombines TRBV6-2 or TRBV6-3 with TRBJ2-3, with D possibly TRBD2 on 6 matching bases. CDR3 size: 18 residues. V lost 0 bases, J lost 0 bases, and 16 bases lay in between. Germline V lookup: CDR1 MNHEY, CDR2 SVGEGT. The CDR3: CASSYSVRRAASTDTQYF. In nucleotides, the CDR3 is TGTGCCAGCAGTTACTCGGTTCGGAGGGCGGCTAGCACAGATACGCAGTATTTT.